This T cell receptor beta chain was captured by sequencing in a study of blood T cell repertoires in COVID-19. The wider study: From T cells, B-cell-depleted T cells, or PBMCs came the material, which was cDNA or gDNA.

Germline values: CDR1 SGDLS, CDR2 YYNGEE. CDR3 size: 14 residues. The V segment lost 0 bases and the J segment 7 bases; nucleotides outside the gene matches: 6. Clones were sequenced by immunoSEQ multiplex PCR, and TCRdb holds only the in-frame ones, with some missing. This table has about 520,000 clones, 70% to 90% appearing once. The gene calls are TRBV9 and TRBJ1-1, with 7 bases identical to TRBD1. The source is a human donor in a cohort sampled during active COVID-19. What was sequenced was peripheral blood. CDR3 amino acids: CASSVAWSGGEAFF. DNA for the CDR3: TGTGCCAGCAGCGTAGCATGGTCAGGGGGTGAAGCTTTCTTT. The variable domain in full, with the rest retrieved from reference TRBV9 and TRBJ1-1, is DSGVTQTPKHLITATGQRVTLRCSPRSGDLSVYWYQQSLDQGLQFLIQYYNGEERAKGNILERFSAQQFPDLHSELNLSSLELGDSALYFCASSVAWSGGEAFFGQGTRLTVV.